This entry lists 7 T cell receptor beta chains sequenced from one sample in a study of T cell repertoires in cytomegalovirus infection. TCRdb reprocessed the reads with MiXCR, giving one entry per CDR3 protein. The sample has around 170,000 distinct CDR3 sequences, roughly a sixth seen once. What was sequenced was CD8+ T cells from PBMCs. The receptors come from a human donor in good health (CMV status not recorded). Some clones in this sample may be carry-over from other donors' samples.

In its sample, this clonotype was seen many times. This chain uses TRBV20-1 with TRBJ1-1; 8 bases are shared with TRBD1. CDR3 length equals 13 residues. The V and J ends lost 3 bases and 5 bases, in that order; junction bases with no gene match: 5. Germline CDR1 and CDR2: DFQATT and SNEGSKA (reference sequence). The DNA for the CDR3 is TGCAGTGCTAGGACAGGGGTGGGGACTGAAGCTTTCTTT. Protein: CSARTGVGTEAFF.

This chain links TRBV6-2 or TRBV6-3 with TRBJ2-1, with 7 nucleotides matching TRBD2. The germline CDR1 and CDR2 sequences are MNHEY and SVGEGT. V trimming: 2 bases; J trimming: 0 bases; junction bases outside the gene matches: 1. The CDR3 loop spans 15 amino acids. CDR3 nucleotide sequence: TGTGCCAGCAGTTACCGGGGGGACTCCTACAATGAGCAGTTCTTC. Its translation is CASSYRGDSYNEQFF.

This chain joins TRBV5-5 and TRBJ2-1, with no clear D. This CDR3 region has 14 residues. The germline V gene has CDR1 SGHKS and CDR2 YYEKEE (reference sequence). Trimming shortened V by 1 base and J by 6 bases, and 11 bases separated the two germline ends. This CDR3 reads CASSLSVVSNEQFF. In nucleotides, the CDR3 is TGTGCCAGCAGCTTGTCGGTGGTGAGCAATGAGCAGTTCTTC.

This clonotype appeared a few times. V usage is TRBV12-3 or TRBV12-4 and J usage is TRBJ1-1; 9 nucleotides agree with TRBD1. The CDR3 is made up of 16 amino acids. J gave up 1 base and V 0 bases, and 3 bases lay outside the gene matches. This CDR3 reads CASSLAGQGWNTEAFF. DNA for the CDR3: TGTGCCAGCAGTTTAGCGGGACAGGGCTGGAACACTGAAGCTTTCTTT.

Only a few counts were recorded for this clonotype. The chain couples TRBV7-3 to TRBJ2-7; tentative D call: TRBD1 (6 bases). The CDR3 consists of 15 residues. The germline CDR1 and CDR2 sequences are SGHTA and FQGTGA. Trimming took off 0 bases at V and 4 bases at J, with 13 bases between the two ends. The CDR3 protein is CASSLTATGPYEQYF. The CDR3 coding sequence is TGTGCCAGCAGCTTAACGGCGACAGGTCCGTACGAGCAGTACTTC. Variable domain in full (rest from reference TRBV7-3 and TRBJ2-7): GAGVSQTPSNKVTEKGKYVELRCDPISGHTALYWYRQSLGQGPEFLIYFQGTGAADDSGLPNDRFFAVRPEGSVSTLKIQRTERGDSAVYLCASSLTATGPYEQYFGPGTRLTVT.

This clonotype showed up many times. The chain is built from TRBV14 and TRBJ2-1; 9 bases agree with TRBD2. Germline lookup yields CDR1 SGHDN and CDR2 FVKESK. The V gene end was trimmed by 1 base and the J gene end by 10 bases; junction bases not matched to a gene: 8. The CDR3 runs 15 residues. Written as DNA, the CDR3 is TGTGCCAGCAGCCAAGCCGAGCCACTAGCGGGCGAGCAGTTCTTC. Amino acids: CASSQAEPLAGEQFF.

This clonotype appeared a few times. The chain carries TRBV20-1 and TRBJ2-7; TRBD2 agrees at 10 bases. The germline CDR1 and CDR2 sequences are DFQATT and SNEGSKA (reference sequence). Unmatched junction bases numbered 15, after V lost 1 base and J lost 3 bases. CDR3 length: 18 amino acids. CDR3 in DNA: TGCAGTGCTAGAGTGTCTGGGACCTGGACTAGCGGCGACTACGAGCAGTACTTC. This encodes CSARVSGTWTSGDYEQYF.